This TCR beta chain was obtained from a study of identical twins. This clonotype was detected ten times or more. With template switching, a universal primer site was added, and the cDNA carried unique molecular identifiers. TCRdb re-analysed the 5' RACE reads in MiXCR, keeping a single row per CDR3 protein. The sample includes around 670,000 distinct CDR3 sequences, 6% to 6.5% of them seen just once. J was trimmed by 4 bases and V by 3 bases; bases with no gene match: 13. The CDR3 runs 17 residues. In germline, CDR1 is SGHRS, CDR2 YFSETQ. Sequencing used naive T cells sorted from blood. The TCR comes from a man between 18 and 29 years old in good health. The chain uses TRBV5-1 and TRBJ2-5; 9 nucleotides match TRBD2. The CDR3: CASSYRVGAGGGETQYF. The CDR3 bases are TGCGCCAGCAGCTACAGGGTAGGAGCGGGAGGCGGAGAGACCCAGTACTTC.